These T cell receptor beta chains were read from a single sample in a study of blood T cell repertoires in COVID-19. The method was immunoSEQ multiplex PCR; TCRdb's version includes in-frame clones alone and lacks a portion of them. The repertoire includes roughly 68,000 clones, more than 75% of them detected once, and around a tenth sits in the top ten. The sequencing sample was made of PBMCs or T cells enriched from blood (not recorded which). All receptors come from a woman aged 40 to 50 who had recovered from COVID-19. CDR3s include the opening cysteine and the closing phenylalanine or tryptophan. A D gene is named only where the DNA matches it firmly. The size of a clone is reported for some rows only, either as once, few or many, or as a class for expanded clones.

v_gene: TRBV29-1; j_gene: TRBJ1-6; abundance: .; d_gene: .; CDR3nt: TGCAGCGTTCGGACAGACTCACCCCTCCACTTT; CDR3aa: CSVRTDSPLHF
v_gene: TRBV19; j_gene: TRBJ2-5; abundance: .; d_gene: TRBD1; CDR3nt: TGTGCCAGTAGTATAGGACAGGGAGTAGTTTGGCAAGAGACCCAGTACTTC; CDR3aa: CASSIGQGVVWQETQYF
v_gene: TRBV11-3; j_gene: TRBJ2-3; abundance: .; d_gene: TRBD2; CDR3nt: TGTGCCAGCAGTTCCAGCGGGGGGGAAACGGATACGCAGTATTTT; CDR3aa: CASSSSGGETDTQYF
v_gene: TRBV5-1; j_gene: TRBJ2-7; abundance: once; d_gene: TRBD1; CDR3nt: TGCGCCAGCGCCTCGGGACAGGGCAACTACGAGCAGTACTTC; CDR3aa: CASASGQGNYEQYF
v_gene: TRBV19; j_gene: TRBJ2-3; abundance: .; d_gene: TRBD1; CDR3nt: TGTGCCAGTAGTATAGGAGGCCCCGGGACAGTACTTCAAATCACAGATACGCAGTATTTT; CDR3aa: CASSIGGPGTVLQITDTQYF
v_gene: TRBV3-1/TRBV3-2; j_gene: TRBJ2-5; abundance: .; d_gene: TRBD2; CDR3nt: TGTGCCAGCAGCCGGGGAGGCGTAGCGGGGGGGGCCTGGGAGACCCAGTACTTC; CDR3aa: CASSRGGVAGGAWETQYF
v_gene: TRBV7-9; j_gene: TRBJ2-4; abundance: .; d_gene: .; CDR3nt: TGTGCCAGCAGCTTATATATGACAGTGGCTGAGAACATTCAGTACTTC; CDR3aa: CASSLYMTVAENIQYF
v_gene: TRBV7-3; j_gene: TRBJ2-3; abundance: .; d_gene: .; CDR3nt: TGTGCCAGCAGCGTTGGTGGGCCAGATACGCAGTATTTT; CDR3aa: CASSVGGPDTQYF
v_gene: TRBV24-1; j_gene: TRBJ2-2; abundance: .; d_gene: TRBD2; CDR3nt: TGTGCCACCACTCGGGGGGCGAACACCGGGGAGCTGTTTTTT; CDR3aa: CATTRGANTGELFF
v_gene: TRBV9; j_gene: TRBJ2-5; abundance: .; d_gene: .; CDR3nt: TGTGCCAGCAGCGTAGGAAATGGACACTTTGCCCAAGAGACCCAGTACTTC; CDR3aa: CASSVGNGHFAQETQYF
v_gene: TRBV5-1; j_gene: TRBJ2-5; abundance: .; d_gene: .; CDR3nt: TGCGCCAGCAGTTCGGGATCCGAAGAGACCCAGTACTTC; CDR3aa: CASSSGSEETQYF
v_gene: TRBV2; j_gene: TRBJ1-4; abundance: .; d_gene: TRBD1; CDR3nt: TGTGCCAGCAGTCCAGTGAGACAGGGAAATGAAAAACTGTTTTTT; CDR3aa: CASSPVRQGNEKLFF
v_gene: TRBV7-9; j_gene: TRBJ2-2; abundance: .; d_gene: TRBD2; CDR3nt: TGTGCCAGCAGCTTAGTAGCGGGGGGGCCGTCCGGGGAGCTGTTTTTT; CDR3aa: CASSLVAGGPSGELFF
v_gene: TRBV3-1/TRBV3-2; j_gene: TRBJ1-1; abundance: .; d_gene: TRBD1; CDR3nt: TGTGCCAGCAGCCCCCGGACAGGTTTTGAAGCTTTCTTT; CDR3aa: CASSPRTGFEAFF
v_gene: TRBV11-2; j_gene: TRBJ2-5; abundance: once; d_gene: .; CDR3nt: TGTGCCAGCAGCTTAGGGAGTCAAGAGACCCAGTACTTC; CDR3aa: CASSLGSQETQYF
v_gene: TRBV4-2; j_gene: TRBJ2-7; abundance: .; d_gene: TRBD2; CDR3nt: TGTGCCAGCAGCCAAGAGGGCCTGGGACTAGCGGGGGGGGGCTCCGAGCAGTACTTC; CDR3aa: CASSQEGLGLAGGGSEQYF
v_gene: TRBV6-4; j_gene: TRBJ2-3; abundance: .; d_gene: .; CDR3nt: TGTGCCAGCAGTGACGGGAGGGGGTCCAACACAGATACGCAGTATTTT; CDR3aa: CASSDGRGSNTDTQYF
v_gene: TRBV27; j_gene: TRBJ1-1; abundance: .; d_gene: TRBD1; CDR3nt: TGTGCCAGCAGTTCCATTCAGGGGGACACTGAAGCTTTCTTT; CDR3aa: CASSSIQGDTEAFF
v_gene: TRBV19; j_gene: TRBJ1-6; abundance: .; d_gene: TRBD1; CDR3nt: TGTGCCAGTAGGGGACAGGGGGCGAGAAGCTCCTATAATTCACCCCTCCACTTT; CDR3aa: CASRGQGARSSYNSPLHF
v_gene: TRBV12-5; j_gene: TRBJ2-2; abundance: .; d_gene: TRBD1; CDR3nt: TGTGCTAGTGGTTTGGTACCGGGACAGGGAGTCGCCGGGGAGCTGTTTTTT; CDR3aa: CASGLVPGQGVAGELFF
v_gene: TRBV5-1; j_gene: TRBJ2-5; abundance: .; d_gene: .; CDR3nt: TGCGCCAGCAGCTTGATGTCAGTCCAAGAGACCCAGTACTTC; CDR3aa: CASSLMSVQETQYF
v_gene: TRBV7-8; j_gene: TRBJ2-3; abundance: .; d_gene: TRBD2; CDR3nt: TGTGCCAGCAGCCCCGAGGGCGGGGGGCCTCCAGATACGCAGTATTTT; CDR3aa: CASSPEGGGPPDTQYF
v_gene: TRBV5-1; j_gene: TRBJ2-3; abundance: .; d_gene: TRBD2; CDR3nt: TGCGCCAGCAGCTTAGCGGGGGACGGAGGTCATACTACGCAGTATTTT; CDR3aa: CASSLAGDGGHTTQYF
v_gene: TRBV7-3; j_gene: TRBJ2-3; abundance: .; d_gene: TRBD2; CDR3nt: TGTGCCAGCAGCTTAAGGTCGCTAGCGGGAGCTAGCACAGATACGCAGTATTTT; CDR3aa: CASSLRSLAGASTDTQYF
v_gene: TRBV6-5; j_gene: TRBJ1-2; abundance: .; d_gene: .; CDR3nt: TGTGCCAGCAGTTACGACAGAACCCAAGGCGGCTACACCTTC; CDR3aa: CASSYDRTQGGYTF
v_gene: TRBV10-3; j_gene: TRBJ2-2; abundance: .; d_gene: .; CDR3nt: TGTGCCATCAGGATGACTAGTATCCCCGGGGAGCTGTTTTTT; CDR3aa: CAIRMTSIPGELFF
v_gene: TRBV5-4; j_gene: TRBJ1-2; abundance: .; d_gene: .; CDR3nt: TGTGCCAGCAGCTTGGGGCAAACCTATGGCTACACCTTC; CDR3aa: CASSLGQTYGYTF
v_gene: TRBV6-5; j_gene: TRBJ2-7; abundance: once; d_gene: TRBD1; CDR3nt: TGTGCCAGCAGTTACTCGAAAGGGGGCCCTTACGAGCAGTACTTC; CDR3aa: CASSYSKGGPYEQYF
v_gene: TRBV5-1; j_gene: TRBJ2-1; abundance: .; d_gene: TRBD1; CDR3nt: TGCGCCAGCAGCGTACAGGGGTTGACCTACAATGAGCAGTTCTTC; CDR3aa: CASSVQGLTYNEQFF
v_gene: TRBV3-1/TRBV3-2; j_gene: TRBJ1-6; abundance: .; d_gene: TRBD1; CDR3nt: TGTGCCAGCAGCCAAGACTGGGGACAGGCGGTACACCCCCTCCACTTT; CDR3aa: CASSQDWGQAVHPLHF
v_gene: TRBV5-6; j_gene: TRBJ2-5; abundance: .; d_gene: .; CDR3nt: TGTGCCAGCAGCTTGACTAAAACGGTGGAGACCCAGTACTTC; CDR3aa: CASSLTKTVETQYF
v_gene: TRBV11-2; j_gene: TRBJ2-1; abundance: .; d_gene: TRBD2; CDR3nt: TGTGCCAGCAGCCCTAGACTAGCCCCCTACAATGAGCAGTTCTTC; CDR3aa: CASSPRLAPYNEQFF
v_gene: TRBV18; j_gene: TRBJ2-3; abundance: .; d_gene: .; CDR3nt: TGTGCCAGCTCACCAATCAGGGCGTCGGCAGATACGCAGTATTTT; CDR3aa: CASSPIRASADTQYF
v_gene: TRBV9; j_gene: TRBJ2-2; abundance: .; d_gene: .; CDR3nt: TGTGCCAGCAGCGTAGATAGAACCCGCGCGAACACCGGGGAGCTGTTTTTT; CDR3aa: CASSVDRTRANTGELFF
v_gene: TRBV11-2; j_gene: TRBJ1-1; abundance: once; d_gene: .; CDR3nt: TGTGCCAGCAGCTTAGAAACAGGGAGAGCTTTCTTT; CDR3aa: CASSLETGRAFF
v_gene: TRBV5-1; j_gene: TRBJ1-1; abundance: .; d_gene: .; CDR3nt: TGCGCCAGCAGCTTGGGGGACTTGAACACTGAAGCTTTCTTT; CDR3aa: CASSLGDLNTEAFF
v_gene: TRBV19; j_gene: TRBJ1-2; abundance: .; d_gene: TRBD1; CDR3nt: TGTGCCAGTAGTCTAACAGGGGAACGGTACTATGGCTACACCTTC; CDR3aa: CASSLTGERYYGYTF
v_gene: TRBV3-1/TRBV3-2; j_gene: TRBJ2-5; abundance: .; d_gene: .; CDR3nt: TGTGCCAGCAGCCCCTTAGCGGCCCGGGGGACCCAGTACTTC; CDR3aa: CASSPLAARGTQYF
v_gene: TRBV27; j_gene: TRBJ2-3; abundance: .; d_gene: .; CDR3nt: TGTGCCAGCAGTTTTCTTCGAAGCGGCACTGCAAAAACAGATACGCAGTATTTT; CDR3aa: CASSFLRSGTAKTDTQYF
v_gene: TRBV11-3; j_gene: TRBJ2-7; abundance: .; d_gene: .; CDR3nt: TGTGCCAGCAGCTTGTCCAGAGACACCTACGAGCAGTACTTC; CDR3aa: CASSLSRDTYEQYF
v_gene: TRBV14; j_gene: TRBJ2-4; abundance: .; d_gene: .; CDR3nt: TGTGCCAGCAGCCAAGGTCCGGGTTCGGGATCCAAAAACATTCAGTACTTC; CDR3aa: CASSQGPGSGSKNIQYF
v_gene: TRBV2; j_gene: TRBJ1-4; abundance: .; d_gene: .; CDR3nt: TGTGCCAGCAGAGGGGTCGCAACTAATGAAAAACTGTTTTTT; CDR3aa: CASRGVATNEKLFF
v_gene: TRBV7-9; j_gene: TRBJ2-7; abundance: .; d_gene: TRBD1; CDR3nt: TGTGCCAGCAGCACCCTACAGGGGGCCTACGAGCAGTACTTC; CDR3aa: CASSTLQGAYEQYF
v_gene: TRBV5-6; j_gene: TRBJ2-1; abundance: .; d_gene: TRBD2; CDR3nt: TGTGCCAGCAGTCCAACTAGCGGGGGGACTATAAGCTCCTACAATGAGCAGTTCTTC; CDR3aa: CASSPTSGGTISSYNEQFF
v_gene: TRBV5-1; j_gene: TRBJ2-5; abundance: .; d_gene: .; CDR3nt: TGCGCCAGCAGCTTGGCCCAGGGTTGGGGGGATGGAGAGACCCAGTACTTC; CDR3aa: CASSLAQGWGDGETQYF
v_gene: TRBV18; j_gene: TRBJ2-7; abundance: .; d_gene: TRBD2; CDR3nt: TGTGCCAGCTCACCACAGGTCTTAGCGGGGGCCGAGCAGTACTTC; CDR3aa: CASSPQVLAGAEQYF
v_gene: TRBV24-1; j_gene: TRBJ1-5; abundance: .; d_gene: TRBD1; CDR3nt: TGTGCCGTGAATGGACAGGGGAATCAGCCCCAGCATTTT; CDR3aa: CAVNGQGNQPQHF
v_gene: TRBV7-9; j_gene: TRBJ1-3; abundance: .; d_gene: .; CDR3nt: TGTGCCAGCAGCTTATTCCCCGGGACTTCCCTCCGGGACACCATATATTTT; CDR3aa: CASSLFPGTSLRDTIYF
v_gene: TRBV7-9; j_gene: TRBJ2-2; abundance: .; d_gene: .; CDR3nt: TGTGCCAGCAGCTTGGAGACTACGACCGGGGAGCTGTTTTTT; CDR3aa: CASSLETTTGELFF
v_gene: TRBV7-2; j_gene: TRBJ1-1; abundance: .; d_gene: TRBD1; CDR3nt: TGTGCCAGCAGCTGGGACAGGGTTTCTGAAGCTTTCTTT; CDR3aa: CASSWDRVSEAFF
v_gene: TRBV7-9; j_gene: TRBJ1-1; abundance: .; d_gene: .; CDR3nt: TGTGCCAGCAGCCTTCCCGGTCGGACACCCACTGAAGCTTTCTTT; CDR3aa: CASSLPGRTPTEAFF
v_gene: TRBV6-5; j_gene: TRBJ2-2; abundance: .; d_gene: .; CDR3nt: TGTGCCAGCAGCCAGGGCGGCGGCACCGGGGAGCTGTTTTTT; CDR3aa: CASSQGGGTGELFF
v_gene: TRBV27; j_gene: TRBJ2-7; abundance: .; d_gene: .; CDR3nt: TGTGCCAGCAGTTTAGGTCGGTTTAACGAGCAGTACTTC; CDR3aa: CASSLGRFNEQYF
v_gene: TRBV19; j_gene: TRBJ1-6; abundance: .; d_gene: .; CDR3nt: TGTGCCGCCACTTCGGGGTATTCACCCCTCCACTTT; CDR3aa: CAATSGYSPLHF
v_gene: TRBV7-3; j_gene: TRBJ2-3; abundance: .; d_gene: .; CDR3nt: TGTGCCAGCAGCTCAACCTCTAGCGTAGATACGCAGTATTTT; CDR3aa: CASSSTSSVDTQYF
v_gene: TRBV5-1; j_gene: TRBJ2-5; abundance: .; d_gene: .; CDR3nt: TGCGCCAGCAGCACAAGGACAGGGAGGGAAGAGACCCAGTACTTC; CDR3aa: CASSTRTGREETQYF
v_gene: TRBV2; j_gene: TRBJ2-1; abundance: once; d_gene: TRBD2; CDR3nt: TGTGCCCGCACGGGCGCGGGGGCGGGGGGCAATGAGCAGTTCTTC; CDR3aa: CARTGAGAGGNEQFF
v_gene: TRBV29-1; j_gene: TRBJ1-1; abundance: .; d_gene: .; CDR3nt: TGCAGCGTTGTAGGACAACGCCTGAACACTGAAGCTTTCTTT; CDR3aa: CSVVGQRLNTEAFF